A single sample gave rise to the 28 T cell receptor beta chains below, sequenced in a study of regulatory T cells in long-lasting Graves disease. The time point was: persistent/refractory GD, antithyroid drugs over 5 years with positive TRAb. Researchers made the TCR library from RNA that was extracted from PBMCs. HTBI primers from iRepertoire and Arm-PCR of CDR3 regions yielded the TCR beta libraries. TCRdb called the multiplex PCR reads again in MiXCR, with one record for every CDR3 protein. This sample yields fewer than 400,000 distinct CDR3 sequences, of which about 20% are seen a single time; 29% belongs to the top ten. Sequencing used peripheral blood mononuclear cells (PBMCs), obtained when the disease was refractory, from a patient treated with antithyroid drugs. Receptors originate from a female donor with Graves disease.

This clonotype was detected ten times or more. The rearrangement uses TRBV19 and TRBJ1-6, with 7 bases identical to TRBD1. CDR3 length: 13 residues. V trimming: 11 bases; J trimming: 8 bases; junction bases outside the gene matches: 9. In germline, CDR1 is LNHDA, CDR2 SQIVND (reference sequence). CDR3 nucleotide sequence: TGTGCCGTAACAGGGGATCTAGATTCACCCCTCCACTTT. Its protein product is CAVTGDLDSPLHF.

DNA for the CDR3: TGTGCCAGCACAGGGGGCTCTGGAAACACCATATATTTT. Protein: CASTGGSGNTIYF. The rearrangement joins TRBV19 to TRBJ1-3; TRBD1 agrees at 8 bases. Germline values: CDR1 LNHDA, CDR2 SQIVND (reference sequence). The junction had 1 base not matched to a gene; V was cut back by 9 bases and J by 0 bases. The CDR3 spans 13 residues.

This clonotype was picked up one time. The junction departs from the called germline gene at one end, perhaps through a read error. V usage is TRBV3-1 and J usage is TRBJ1-1; tentative D call: TRBD1 (6 bases). Germline V gene sequence: CDR1 LGHDT, CDR2 YNNKEL (reference sequence). This CDR3 is built from 14 residues. The CDR3 nucleotides read TGTGCCAGCAGCCGGGGTCAGGGGCTAGCTGAAGCTTCCTTT. It codes for CASSRGQGLAEASF.

This clonotype was detected a few times. The chain employs TRBV4-3 and TRBJ2-3, with D hard to call. The CDR3 extends over 17 amino acids. V lost 0 bases, J lost 3 bases, and 16 bases lay in between. The V gene's germline CDR1 is LGHNA and CDR2 YSLEER. As DNA, the CDR3 is TGCGCCAGCAGCCAAGATTTGGTTAGTCCGGGTACAGATACGCAGTATTTT. Its protein product is CASSQDLVSPGTDTQYF.

This clonotype was recorded at least ten times. V is TRBV10-3 and J is TRBJ2-5; 13 bases line up with TRBD2. Per the germline V gene, CDR1 is ENHRY and CDR2 is SYGVKD. This CDR3 contains 13 residues. Losses at the gene ends were 11 bases for V and 3 bases for J; bases not matched to a gene: 3. The CDR3 sequence: CAVGLAGEETQYF. The CDR3 DNA reads as TGTGCCGTCGGACTAGCGGGGGAAGAGACCCAGTACTTC.

The V gene is TRBV2, the J gene TRBJ1-2; D is unclear. V was cut by 3 bases and J by 0 bases, with 14 bases left in between. Germline V gives CDR1 SNHLY, CDR2 FYNNEI. The CDR3 covers 16 residues. The CDR3 DNA reads TGTGCCAGCAGTGATCAAGTCACACGGGCTAACTATGGCTACACCTTC. Translated, it gives CASSDQVTRANYGYTF.

The chain links TRBV10-3 to TRBJ2-7; possible D gene TRBD2, 6 bases. Trimming took off 3 bases at V and 9 bases at J, with 21 bases between the two ends. The germline V gene has CDR1 ENHRY and CDR2 SYGVKD. The CDR3 covers 15 residues. The CDR3 region has the DNA TGTGCCATCAGTGAAAGGGGAACACCCGCCGGGGGGCAGTACTTC. Residues: CAISERGTPAGGQYF.

CDR3 residues: CASSQEEGYSGNTIYF. CDR3 bases: TGCGCCAGCAGCCAAGAGGAAGGCTACTCTGGAAACACCATATATTTT. The V gene is TRBV4-1, the J gene TRBJ1-3; D not certain. Germline V CDR1 and CDR2: MGHRA, YSYEKL. This CDR3 is built from 16 residues. Trimming removed 0 bases from V and 0 bases from J, with 9 bases in between.

The chain employs TRBV4-1 and TRBJ1-5, with TRBD1 matching over 10 bases. V trimming: 1 base; J trimming: 8 bases; junction bases outside the gene matches: 8. Germline CDR1 reads MGHRA; CDR2 reads YSYEKL. The CDR3 runs to 16 residues. As DNA, the CDR3 is TGCGCCAGCAGCCAAGTATTGGGACAGGGGATAGAGCCCCAGCATTTT. It specifies CASSQVLGQGIEPQHF.

This clonotype came up many times. The chain carries TRBV12-3 or TRBV12-4 and TRBJ1-1, with D hard to call. V dropped 5 bases and J dropped 5 bases, with 15 bases sitting between them. This CDR3 region has 14 residues. CDR3 protein: CASSPLSLRTEAFF. The CDR3 DNA is TGTGCCAGCAGTCCCCTCAGCCTCCGAACTGAAGCTTTCTTT.

This clonotype was counted ten times or more. The genes are TRBV10-1 and TRBJ2-5; D ambiguous. The germline V gene encodes CDR1 WNHNN and CDR2 SYGVQD (reference sequence). The germline V and J ends were trimmed by 6 bases and 5 bases, with 16 bases remaining between them. The CDR3 runs to 14 residues. CDR3 amino acids: CASRPLTTSETQYF. CDR3 in DNA: TGCGCCAGCAGGCCCTTGACCACAAGTGAGACCCAGTACTTC.

This clonotype appeared many times. The J gene is TRBJ1-5, the V gene TRBV6-1; D possibly corresponds to TRBD1 (6 bases). With 5 bases removed from V and 6 bases from J, the gap between germline ends came to 14 bases. Germline V gene lookup returns CDR1 MNHNS and CDR2 SASEGT. This CDR3 comprises 14 residues. CDR3: CASSRGAELQPQHF. The CDR3 region has the DNA TGTGCCAGCAGTAGGGGGGCAGAACTTCAGCCCCAGCATTTT.

At least ten counts were recorded for this clonotype. The gene calls are TRBV11-2 and TRBJ2-7; 7 bases align to TRBD1. The CDR3 spans 15 residues. The J segment lost 3 bases and the V segment lost 2 bases, leaving 7 bases of the junction unmatched. Germline lookup yields CDR1 SGHAT and CDR2 FQNNGV. CDR3 sequence: CASSLTTGLVYEQYF. The CDR3, as DNA: TGTGCCAGCAGCTTAACGACAGGGCTCGTCTACGAGCAGTACTTC.

This clonotype was detected many times. This chain uses TRBV13 with TRBJ2-7; 10 positions agree with TRBD2. Germline lookup yields CDR1 PRHDT and CDR2 FYEKMQ (reference sequence). There are 15 residues in the CDR3. J lost 2 bases, V lost 5 bases, and 6 bases had no gene match. The CDR3 loop is CASSLGLAVTYEQYF. In DNA form, the CDR3 reads TGTGCCAGCAGCCTCGGACTAGCGGTGACCTACGAGCAGTACTTC.

The chain recombines TRBV10-3 with TRBJ2-3; the D gene is possibly TRBD1 (5 bases). The length of the CDR3 is 14 residues. V was clipped by 8 bases and J by 3 bases, with 15 bases between them. Germline V gene data show CDR1 as ENHRY and CDR2 as SYGVKD. The CDR3 DNA reads as TGTGCCATCCAACAGCAGGGTTGGACAGATACGCAGTATTTT. This codes for CAIQQQGWTDTQYF.

In DNA form, the CDR3 reads TGTGCCAGTAGCCCACCCGGAGGATCCCTCCACTTT. Protein sequence: CASSPPGGSLHF. The V call is TRBV19, the J call TRBJ1-6, with D unresolved. Germline-derived CDR1 and CDR2 are LNHDA and SQIVND (reference sequence). The CDR3 is made up of 12 amino acids. V lost 6 bases, J lost 14 bases, and 14 bases lay in between.

This clonotype showed up many times. The genes are TRBV6-1 and TRBJ2-7; 9 bases agree with TRBD1. The CDR3 sequence is 14 residues long. Germline V gene data show CDR1 as MNHNS and CDR2 as SASEGT. V gave up 6 bases and J gave up 1 base; unmatched junction bases: 4. The CDR3 loop reads CASRRQGGSYEQYF. CDR3 nucleotide sequence: TGTGCCAGCAGGCGACAGGGGGGTTCCTACGAGCAGTACTTC.

This clonotype was counted ten times or more. V and J are TRBV30 and TRBJ1-1; no definite D call. V was pared by 2 bases and J by 0 bases, with 4 bases between. CDR1 is GTSNPN and CDR2 is SVGIG in the germline V gene (reference sequence). CDR3 size: 12 residues. CDR3 nucleotide sequence: TGTGCCTGGAGTAAGATGAACACTGAAGCTTTCTTT. Encoded protein: CAWSKMNTEAFF.

The chain links TRBV9 to TRBJ1-2; D is uncertain. CDR1 SGDLS and CDR2 YYNGEE come from the germline V gene. Trimming stripped 3 bases from V and 2 bases from J, with 8 bases between. The CDR3 runs 13 residues. The CDR3 here is CASSADGNYGYTF. In nucleotides, the CDR3 is TGTGCCAGCAGCGCGGACGGAAACTATGGCTACACCTTC.

This chain connects TRBV10-1 to TRBJ1-2; 7 bases align to TRBD1. V trimming: 0 bases; J trimming: 4 bases; junction bases outside the gene matches: 5. The CDR3 is 15 amino acids. The germline CDR1 and CDR2 sequences are WNHNN and SYGVQD (reference sequence). The CDR3 bases are TGCGCCAGCAGTGAGTCGACGGGACAGAGCTATGGCTACACCTTC. Amino acids: CASSESTGQSYGYTF.

At least ten counts were recorded for this clonotype. The chain combines TRBV29-1 with TRBJ2-5; D not certain. The germline V gene encodes CDR1 SQVTM and CDR2 ANQGSEA. V was pared by 5 bases and J by 5 bases, with 9 bases between. This CDR3 region has 11 residues. The CDR3 spells CSVRPGETQYF. The CDR3 DNA reads TGCAGCGTTCGGCCCGGGGAGACCCAGTACTTC.

This chain joins TRBV6-1 and TRBJ2-7; weak D call: TRBD1 (7 bases). V lost 4 bases and J lost 2, with 18 bases in between. This CDR3 is 16 amino acids long. The germline V gene encodes CDR1 MNHNS and CDR2 SASEGT. Here the CDR3 DNA reads TGTGCCAGCAGTGCAGGAGGGACAGCGTTCACCTACGAGCAGTACTTC. Protein sequence: CASSAGGTAFTYEQYF.

This clonotype was recorded at least ten times. The chain recombines TRBV7-2 with TRBJ2-7; 12 positions match TRBD2. The junction had 8 bases not matched to a gene; V was cut back by 2 bases and J by 0 bases. This CDR3 has 18 residues. Germline V gene data show CDR1 as SGHTA and CDR2 as FQGNSA. CDR3 DNA sequence: TGTGCCAGCAGCTTAACTAGCGGGGGGTCTGTGAGCTCCTACGAGCAGTACTTC. Its translation is CASSLTSGGSVSSYEQYF.

This clonotype was recorded many times. The chain couples TRBV5-1 to TRBJ2-7; D is perhaps TRBD2 (6 bases). The CDR3 extends over 15 amino acids. Germline values: CDR1 SGHRS, CDR2 YFSETQ. Deletions cut 4 bases from V and 2 bases from J, with 16 bases between. CDR3 loop: CASSRGTEGPYEQYF. The DNA for the CDR3 is TGCGCCAGCAGCCGTGGGACGGAGGGACCCTACGAGCAGTACTTC.

This sequence joins TRBV30 and TRBJ2-6, with D possibly being TRBD1 or TRBD2 (5 bases each). CDR3 size: 14 residues. The germline gives CDR1 GTSNPN, CDR2 SVGIG (reference sequence). V was shortened by 3 bases and J by 3 bases, with 9 bases between the two germline ends. CDR3 in DNA: TGTGCCTGGAGCCGGGACGTTGGGGCCAACGTCCTGACTTTC. Its protein product is CAWSRDVGANVLTF.

The chain uses TRBV2 and TRBJ2-3; D ambiguous. Germline V gene lookup returns CDR1 SNHLY and CDR2 FYNNEI. V lost 7 bases and J lost 6, with 17 bases in between. The CDR3 length is 14 residues. In DNA, the CDR3 is TGTGCCAGCACCCGTGAAATACGATCGGATACGCAGTATTTT. This translates into CASTREIRSDTQYF.

On this clonotype: A single base is all that separates this from a far larger clone, so a read error is likely. The rearrangement joins TRBV7-2 to TRBJ1-1; tentative D call: TRBD1 (6 bases). From germline, CDR1 is SGHTA and CDR2 FQGNSA. The CDR3 is 14 residues long. CDR3 DNA sequence: TGTGCCAGCAGAACAGGGAGGGAGAACACTGAAGCTTCCTTT. It is translated as CASRTGRENTEASF.

This clonotype was detected a few times. The CDR3 nucleotides read TGCGCCAGCAGCTCGGACGGAACCAACTATGGCTACACCTTC. As protein: CASSSDGTNYGYTF. The V gene is TRBV5-1, the J gene TRBJ1-2, with D unresolved. The V gene's germline CDR1 is SGHRS and CDR2 YFSETQ. V was clipped by 3 bases and J by 2 bases, with 11 bases between them. This CDR3 is built from 14 residues.